The 10 T cell receptor beta chains below come from one sample, sequenced in a study of CD8 T cells in Susac syndrome. An amount of RNA that ranged from about 0.45 to 1 ug was reverse transcribed with random hexamers. Using its own MiXCR run on the immunoSEQ multiplex PCR reads, TCRdb lists one record per CDR3 protein. This sample has fewer than 35,000 distinct CDR3 sequences, with less than 95% found just once. The sample consisted of CD8+ T cells from PBMCs. The receptor set was obtained from a human donor in good health.

The CDR3 DNA reads as TGTGCCAGCGACGGAGGGGGTGGCTACACCTTC. This gives the protein CASDGGGGYTF. The chain joins TRBV12-3 or TRBV12-4 to TRBJ1-2; TRBD1 might be the D (6 bases). V was shortened by 8 bases and J by 7 bases, with 11 bases between the two germline ends. The CDR3 spans 11 residues.

This clonotype was seen a handful of times. The chain couples TRBV4-3 to TRBJ1-2; D gene ambiguous. The CDR3 runs 14 residues. Germline V lookup: CDR1 LGHNA, CDR2 YSLEER. V lost 0 bases and J 4 bases, leaving 9 bases between the germline ends. CDR3 protein: CASSQDPRTYGYTF. The CDR3 DNA sequence: TGCGCCAGCAGCCAAGATCCCAGAACCTATGGCTACACCTTC.

The chain uses TRBV7-9 and TRBJ2-5, with 9 positions matching TRBD1. CDR3 length: 15 residues. With V trimmed by 5 bases and J by 1 base, 5 bases remained unmatched. Germline V gene data show CDR1 as SEHNR and CDR2 as FQNEAQ (reference sequence). The CDR3 nucleotides are TGTGCCAGCAGCGGCGGGACAGGGCTCCAAGAGACCCAGTACTTC. This codes for CASSGGTGLQETQYF.

The chain joins TRBV18 to TRBJ1-2; no definite D call. The CDR3 spans 13 residues. The V gene lost 3 bases and the J gene lost 7 bases, with 12 bases spanning the gap. The germline V gene encodes CDR1 KGHSH and CDR2 LQKENI. CDR3: CASSPSDTRGYTF. The CDR3 DNA reads as TGTGCCAGCTCACCTTCCGACACTCGTGGCTACACCTTC. The full variable domain, its missing parts supplied by reference TRBV18 and TRBJ1-2, is NAGVMQNPRHLVRRRGQEARLRCSPMKGHSHVYWYRQLPEEGLKFMVYLQKENIIDESGMPKERFSAEFPKEGPSILRIQQVVRGDSAAYFCASSPSDTRGYTFGSGTRLTVV.

The CDR3 reads CASSTDGQGAYGYTF. Here the CDR3 DNA reads TGCGCCAGCAGCACCGACGGACAGGGGGCCTATGGCTACACCTTC. This chain joins TRBV5-1 and TRBJ1-2; the match to TRBD1 covers 11 bases. Germline V gene sequence: CDR1 SGHRS, CDR2 YFSETQ. V was clipped by 4 bases and J by 4 bases; unmatched bases: 6. The CDR3 is 15 residues long.

This chain uses TRBV15 with TRBJ2-3; D not certain. Germline-derived CDR1 and CDR2 are LNHNV and YYDKDF (reference sequence). Trimming took off 3 bases at V and 0 bases at J, with 10 bases between the two ends. This CDR3 region has 15 residues. CDR3 protein: CATSSRLTSTDTQYF. For the CDR3, the DNA is TGTGCCACCAGCAGCCGACTGACGAGCACAGATACGCAGTATTTT.

The chain has TRBV11-2 and TRBJ2-5; no clear D. Germline V gene sequence: CDR1 SGHAT, CDR2 FQNNGV. V shed 2 bases and J shed 5 bases, with 6 bases lying between them. The CDR3 covers 12 residues. The CDR3 DNA reads TGTGCCAGCAGCTTAAACAGCGAGACCCAGTACTTC. Its protein product is CASSLNSETQYF.

V usage is TRBV27 and J usage is TRBJ1-5, with D perhaps TRBD1 (5 bases). Germline values: CDR1 MNHEY, CDR2 SMNVEV (reference sequence). This CDR3 spans 13 amino acids. The V and J ends lost 3 bases and 4 bases respectively, with 7 bases between them. The CDR3 loop is CASSFSGNQPQHF. CDR3 coding DNA: TGTGCCAGCAGTTTTTCAGGGAATCAGCCCCAGCATTTT.

The chain joins TRBV12-3 or TRBV12-4 to TRBJ1-1; TRBD1 might be the D (5 bases). V was shortened by 6 bases and J by 0 bases, with 11 bases between the two germline ends. The CDR3 length is 14 residues. The DNA of the CDR3 is TGTGCCAGCAGAATTGGGGACGTGAACACTGAAGCTTTCTTT. It is translated as CASRIGDVNTEAFF.

The chain is built from TRBV20-1 and TRBJ2-7; D may be TRBD2 (6 bases). The CDR3 runs to 12 residues. Germline lookup yields CDR1 DFQATT and CDR2 SNEGSKA (reference sequence). V shed 3 bases and J shed 3 bases, with 9 bases lying between them. The CDR3 region has the DNA TGCAGTGCTAGCTCGGGACTCTACGAGCAGTACTTC. Protein: CSASSGLYEQYF.